The TCR beta chain described here comes from a study of blood T cell repertoires in COVID-19. Original processing notes: It was from reference gene primer amplification that nucleated cell counts were estimated. Method: immunoSEQ multiplex PCR; TCRdb's copy keeps in-frame clones and lacks some. The DNA gave D and trimming, while V, J and clone size come from that table. Of tens of thousands of clones detected, 82% appear once; the ten largest clones hold about 1.2%. V dropped 4 bases and J dropped 0; count of bases not matched to a gene: 5. The CDR3 contains 15 residues. Germline CDR1 reads SNHLY; CDR2 reads FYNNEI.

The sequence derives from an elderly woman with acute or convalescent COVID-19. The specimen was peripheral blood. The chain joins TRBV2 to TRBJ1-1, with TRBD1 matching 7 bases. CDR3 nucleotides: TGTGCCAGCAGTGGAACAGGGGCCCTGAACACTGAAGCTTTCTTT. This sequence encodes CASSGTGALNTEAFF.